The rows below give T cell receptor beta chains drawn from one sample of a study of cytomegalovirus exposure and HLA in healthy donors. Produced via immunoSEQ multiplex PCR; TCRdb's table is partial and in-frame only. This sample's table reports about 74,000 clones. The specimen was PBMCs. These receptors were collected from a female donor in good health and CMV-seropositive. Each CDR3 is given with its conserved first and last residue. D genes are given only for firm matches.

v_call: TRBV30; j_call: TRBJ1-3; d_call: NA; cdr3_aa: CAWSRDRSSGNTIYF
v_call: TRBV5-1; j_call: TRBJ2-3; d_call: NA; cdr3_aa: CASSVQWDTQYF
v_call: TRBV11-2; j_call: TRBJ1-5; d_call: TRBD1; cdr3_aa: CASSLGPDRTQPQHF
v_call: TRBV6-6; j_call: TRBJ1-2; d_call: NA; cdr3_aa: CASSYQGVDYGYTF
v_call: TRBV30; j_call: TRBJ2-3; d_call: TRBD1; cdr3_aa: CAWSKPGQGVGDTQYF
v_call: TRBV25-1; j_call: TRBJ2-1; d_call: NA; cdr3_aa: CASSEKRETSSYNEQFF
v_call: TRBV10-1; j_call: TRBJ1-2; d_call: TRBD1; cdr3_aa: CASSEDRAQGRYGYTF
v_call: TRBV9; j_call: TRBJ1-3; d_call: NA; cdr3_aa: CASSVGGGSGNTIYF
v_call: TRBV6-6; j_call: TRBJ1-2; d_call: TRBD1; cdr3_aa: CASSDATGANYGYTF
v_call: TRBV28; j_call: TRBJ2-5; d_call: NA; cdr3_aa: CASSSTNFPETQYF
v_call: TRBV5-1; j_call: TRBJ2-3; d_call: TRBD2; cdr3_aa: CASSRTSGFTDTQYF
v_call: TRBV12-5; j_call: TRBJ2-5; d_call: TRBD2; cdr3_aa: CASGLFAAGGQETQYF
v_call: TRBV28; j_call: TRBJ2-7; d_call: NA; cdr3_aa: CASSSGGTSSYEQYF